This T cell receptor (beta chain) was sequenced during a study of blood T cells in healthy people across ages. About the study: T cells yielded about one barcoded beta molecule per two cells through template switching.

A second about 6 to 12 cycle PCR used barcoded and J-beta primers. TCRdb reprocessed the 5' RACE reads via MiXCR and lists one record per CDR3 protein. The sample lists about 1 million distinct CDR3 sequences, 35% to 55% seen once, with about 19% in the top ten. Every donor gave 8.5 to 10 milliliters of peripheral blood. Extraction yielded at least 6 micrograms of total RNA per sample. Germline assignment: CDR1 SGHRS and CDR2 YFSETQ. The CDR3 has 13 residues. The J segment lost 14 bases and the V segment lost 0 bases, leaving 6 bases of the junction unmatched. The material sequenced was blood. V usage is TRBV5-1 and J usage is TRBJ2-1; 9 bases map to TRBD1. The TCR originated in a woman aged 60-70 years in good health. The CDR3 loop is CASSLGTGTGKFF. CDR3 DNA: TGCGCCAGCAGCTTGGGCACCGGGACAGGGAAGTTCTTC.